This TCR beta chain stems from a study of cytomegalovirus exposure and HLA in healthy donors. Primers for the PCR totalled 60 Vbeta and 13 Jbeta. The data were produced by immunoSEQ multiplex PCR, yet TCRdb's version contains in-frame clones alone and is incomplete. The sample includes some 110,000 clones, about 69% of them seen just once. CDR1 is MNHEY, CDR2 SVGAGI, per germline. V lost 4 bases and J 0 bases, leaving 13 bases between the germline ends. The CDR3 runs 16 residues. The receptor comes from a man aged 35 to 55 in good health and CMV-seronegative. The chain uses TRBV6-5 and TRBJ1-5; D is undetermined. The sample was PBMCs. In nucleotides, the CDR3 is TGTGCCAGCAGTTCCGGGGATCCTTATAGCAATCAGCCCCAGCATTTT. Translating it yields CASSSGDPYSNQPQHF.